This T cell receptor beta chain was retrieved from a study of human T cells and chemical hapten exposure. Across the study: Small discrepancies in pooled library volume mainly accounted for the varying TCR yields per sample.

V dropped 4 bases and J dropped 3 bases, with 7 bases sitting between them. This CDR3 region has 13 residues. The germline gives CDR1 MGHRA, CDR2 YSYEKL. TCRdb independently ran MiXCR on the RACE reads; one entry per CDR3 protein. This table has tens of thousands of distinct CDR3 sequences, less than 15% appearing once. The time point denotes: pre-sensitization, week 0. Stated treatment: therapeutic diphenylcyclopropenone sensitization with weekly scalp DPC. Patch tests were applied only after blood draws. This receptor was taken from a woman in her forties or fifties with alopecia areata. Some clones in this sample may be carry-over from other donors' samples. Specimen: whole blood, collected in connection with sensitization to the hapten diphenylcyclopropenone (DPC). The chain links TRBV4-1 to TRBJ1-5; D ambiguous. CDR3 in amino acids: CASSPYDNQPQHF. CDR3 in DNA: TGCGCCAGCAGCCCCTATGACAATCAGCCCCAGCATTTT.